Presented here are 18 T cell receptor beta chains from one specimen sequenced in a study of T cell responses to AZD1222 COVID-19 vaccine. Assay: immunoSEQ multiplex PCR; the TCRdb copy retains only in-frame clones and omits some. The table lists 120,000 to 150,000 clones, roughly nine tenths of them singletons. Source: peripheral blood, taken on day 0 of AZD1222 vaccination. The receptors originated from an adult in good health.

The chain is built from TRBV14 and TRBJ1-3; D uncertain. This CDR3 spans 15 amino acids. V was trimmed by 4 bases and J by 2 bases, leaving 12 bases between them. The V gene's germline CDR1 is SGHDN and CDR2 FVKESK. CDR3 DNA: TGTGCCAGCAGCCCGCAGGTTTTGGCTGGAAACACCATATATTTT. It yields the protein CASSPQVLAGNTIYF.

The chain carries TRBV2 and TRBJ2-7, with D tentatively TRBD2 (5 bases). This CDR3 contains 13 residues. Per the germline V gene, CDR1 is SNHLY and CDR2 is FYNNEI. Trimming removed 7 bases at V and 5 bases at J, with 15 bases between. In DNA, the CDR3 is TGTGCCAGCATTCGGTGGGAGTTGGACGAGCAGTACTTC. Translating it yields CASIRWELDEQYF.

The J gene is TRBJ2-6, the V gene TRBV28; D uncertain. Deletions cut 8 bases from V and 1 base from J, with 15 bases between. Germline CDR1 and CDR2: MDHEN and SYDVKM. The length of the CDR3 is 16 residues. This chain's CDR3 is CASGPMSGSGANVLTF. CDR3 coding DNA: TGTGCCAGCGGACCCATGTCCGGGTCTGGGGCCAACGTCCTGACTTTC.

As DNA, the CDR3 is TGCGCCAGCACTACAGGGGATAATTCACCCCTCCACTTT. Translation gives CASTTGDNSPLHF. V and J are TRBV4-1 and TRBJ1-6; TRBD1 matches 7 bases. The CDR3 spans 13 residues. J was trimmed by 5 bases and V by 7 bases; bases with no gene match: 2. The germline V gene encodes CDR1 MGHRA and CDR2 YSYEKL.

The chain is built from TRBV28 and TRBJ1-4, with 9 bases that match TRBD1. This CDR3 has 14 amino acids. Losses at the gene ends were 6 bases for V and 8 bases for J; bases not matched to a gene: 7. Looked up from germline, CDR1 is MDHEN and CDR2 is SYDVKM. The CDR3 coding sequence is TGTGCCAGCAGAGCCCGGGACAGGGTGGAAAAACTGTTTTTT. Its protein is CASRARDRVEKLFF.

The genes are TRBV11-2 and TRBJ1-4; D unclear. This CDR3 has 15 amino acids. CDR1 is SGHAT, CDR2 FQNNGV, per germline. The germline V and J ends were trimmed by 0 bases and 1 base, with 6 bases remaining between them. CDR3 DNA: TGTGCCAGCAGCTTAGAAAGGGTAACTAATGAAAAACTGTTTTTT. Amino acids: CASSLERVTNEKLFF.

V is TRBV6-6 and J is TRBJ1-1, with D perhaps TRBD1 (6 bases). CDR3 length: 12 residues. In germline, CDR1 is MNHNY, CDR2 SVGAGI (reference sequence). With 7 bases removed from V and 8 bases from J, the gap between germline ends came to 14 bases. In DNA, the CDR3 is TGTGCCAGCACCGAGGGGGGGCGGGAAGCTTTCTTT. Its protein is CASTEGGREAFF.

The CDR3 DNA is TGTGCCAGCAGCTCCCAAGTCAATCAGCCCCAGCATTTT. Amino acid sequence: CASSSQVNQPQHF. The rearrangement uses TRBV7-2 and TRBJ1-5; D gene ambiguous. Germline V lookup: CDR1 SGHTA, CDR2 FQGNSA. The V end was cut by 4 bases, the J end by 3 bases, with 7 bases between. The length of the CDR3 is 13 residues.

V and J are TRBV9 and TRBJ2-7; 9 nucleotides align to TRBD2. This CDR3 has 14 residues. From germline, CDR1 is SGDLS and CDR2 YYNGEE. The ends lost 4 bases at V and 2 bases at J; junction bases unmatched: 4. This CDR3 reads CASSPRLAAYEQYF. CDR3 nucleotide sequence: TGTGCCAGCAGCCCGAGACTAGCGGCCTACGAGCAGTACTTC.

This sequence joins TRBV7-2 and TRBJ2-1; 8 bases agree with TRBD2. The germline gives CDR1 SGHTA, CDR2 FQGNSA. V was pared by 1 base and J by 4 bases, with 15 bases of the junction left unmatched. The CDR3 extends over 19 amino acids. The CDR3 nucleotides read TGTGCCAGCAGCTTAGGGAGATCAGCGGGGGTCGGACGATACAATGAGCAGTTCTTC. Its protein product is CASSLGRSAGVGRYNEQFF.

V is TRBV6-2 or TRBV6-3 and J is TRBJ2-1; a weak D match, TRBD2 (5 bases). The germline gives CDR1 MNHEY, CDR2 SVGEGT. V lost 4 bases and J lost 3, with 13 bases in between. The length of the CDR3 is 15 residues. CDR3 in DNA: TGTGCCAGCAGTTTGGCTAGCCCTTACTACAATGAGCAGTTCTTC. Translating gives CASSLASPYYNEQFF.

This clone has only a few counts. The V call is TRBV7-3, the J call TRBJ2-7; 8 bases agree with TRBD1. The V gene end was trimmed by 5 bases and the J gene end by 5 bases; junction bases not matched to a gene: 11. CDR1 and CDR2 from the germline V gene are SGHTA and FQGTGA. The CDR3 extends over 15 amino acids. Here the CDR3 reads CASSAGTGTGHEQYF. The CDR3 DNA sequence: TGTGCCAGCAGCGCCGGAACCGGGACAGGCCACGAGCAGTACTTC.

As regards this clone: Other DNA sequences from this sample encode an identical CDR3 as well. The rearrangement joins TRBV18 to TRBJ2-3; no definite D call. The CDR3 extends over 12 amino acids. Trimming stripped 3 bases from V and 2 bases from J, with 3 bases between. The V gene's germline CDR1 is KGHSH and CDR2 LQKENI. Here the CDR3 reads CASSPSTDTQYF. The DNA of the CDR3 is TGTGCCAGCTCACCGTCCACAGATACGCAGTATTTT.

The chain combines TRBV6-2 or TRBV6-3 with TRBJ2-1, with 8 nucleotides matching TRBD2. This CDR3 contains 15 residues. Trimming took 5 bases from V and 4 from J; bases not matched to a gene: 7. Germline CDR1 and CDR2: MNHEY and SVGEGT. CDR3 protein: CASSARIAGYNEQFF. In DNA form, the CDR3 reads TGTGCCAGCAGTGCTCGAATAGCGGGGTACAATGAGCAGTTCTTC.

The chain couples TRBV6-2 or TRBV6-3 to TRBJ2-2; a possible D gene is TRBD2 (5 bases). The V gene lost 6 bases and the J gene lost 3 bases, with 14 bases spanning the gap. The CDR3 consists of 15 residues. Germline V CDR1 and CDR2: MNHEY, SVGEGT. The CDR3 is CASSPTSGDTGELFF. The DNA of the CDR3 is TGTGCCAGCAGCCCAACTAGTGGGGACACCGGGGAGCTGTTTTTT.

This clone was observed once. The V call is TRBV19, the J call TRBJ2-1, with 11 bases aligning to TRBD2. The CDR3 is 15 residues long. V was pared by 7 bases and J by 7 bases, with 9 bases of the junction left unmatched. In germline, CDR1 is LNHDA, CDR2 SQIVND (reference sequence). The CDR3 sequence is CASTLAGGPGNEQFF. In DNA, the CDR3 is TGTGCCAGTACCTTAGCGGGAGGGCCTGGGAATGAGCAGTTCTTC.

This chain links TRBV6-5 with TRBJ2-7; D is unclear. The CDR3 loop spans 12 amino acids. Germline CDR1 is MNHEY and CDR2 is SVGAGI. V was cut by 5 bases and J by 4 bases, with 9 bases left in between. CDR3 residues: CASSKDGYEQYF. The CDR3, as DNA: TGTGCCAGCAGTAAGGACGGATACGAGCAGTACTTC.

This clone was counted a few times. The chain is built from TRBV7-9 and TRBJ1-3; D unclear. The germline V gene encodes CDR1 SEHNR and CDR2 FQNEAQ (reference sequence). The CDR3 runs to 13 residues. Trimming removed 3 bases from V and 2 bases from J, with 5 bases in between. The CDR3: CASSFSTGNTIYF. The CDR3 region has the DNA TGTGCCAGCAGCTTCAGTACTGGAAACACCATATATTTT.